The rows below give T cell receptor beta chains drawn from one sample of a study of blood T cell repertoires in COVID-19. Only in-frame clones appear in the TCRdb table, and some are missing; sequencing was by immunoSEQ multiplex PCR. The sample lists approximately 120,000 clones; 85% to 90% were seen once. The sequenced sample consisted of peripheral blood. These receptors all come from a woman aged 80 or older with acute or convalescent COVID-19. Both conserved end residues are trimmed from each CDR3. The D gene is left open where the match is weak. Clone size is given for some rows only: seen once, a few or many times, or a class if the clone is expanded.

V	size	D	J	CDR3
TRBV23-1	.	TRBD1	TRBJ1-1	ASSQPEHTGGEFPEAF
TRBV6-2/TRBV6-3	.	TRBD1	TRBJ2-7	ASSTTTDRDEQY
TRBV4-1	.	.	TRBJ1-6	ASSQVQGGGSPLH
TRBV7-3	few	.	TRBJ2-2	ASSPLPGGPGELF
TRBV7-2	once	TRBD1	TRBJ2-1	ASSLDGTGPYNEQF
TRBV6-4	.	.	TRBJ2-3	ASSDPKFSGTDTQY
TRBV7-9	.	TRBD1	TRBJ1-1	ASSPGQGRNTEAF
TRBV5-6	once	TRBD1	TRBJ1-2	ASSRRQGASYGYT
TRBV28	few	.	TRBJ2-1	ASAPGGARERNEQF
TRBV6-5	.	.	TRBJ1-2	ASSYSTRTEFYGYT
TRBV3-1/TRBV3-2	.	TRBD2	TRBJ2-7	ASSQYSAWAGGRSEQY
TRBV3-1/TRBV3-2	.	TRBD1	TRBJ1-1	ASSQGTGWVNTEAF
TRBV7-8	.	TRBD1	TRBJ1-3	ASSFPTGIQGNTIY
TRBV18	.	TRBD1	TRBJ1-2	ASSPPDRGRSGYT
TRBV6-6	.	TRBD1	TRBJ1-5	ASSYGAQGEGPQH
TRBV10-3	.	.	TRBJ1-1	ATRTETPNTEAF
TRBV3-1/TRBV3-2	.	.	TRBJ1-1	ASSPSERGTEAF
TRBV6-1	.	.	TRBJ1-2	ASSETSSVGYT
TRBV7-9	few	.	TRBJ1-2	ASSLLATGYGYT
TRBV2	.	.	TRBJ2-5	ASSRAGMYQETQY
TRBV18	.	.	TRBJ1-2	ASSPFTKNYGYT
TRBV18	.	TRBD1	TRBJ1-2	ASLSGQGDGYT
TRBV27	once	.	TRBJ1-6	ASRENINSPLH
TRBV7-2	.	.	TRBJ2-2	ASSLNPKTGELF
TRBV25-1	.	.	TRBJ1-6	ASKTSLLGSPLH
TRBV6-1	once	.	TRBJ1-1	ASSERQKAF
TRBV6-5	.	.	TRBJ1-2	ASSDTFGYGYT
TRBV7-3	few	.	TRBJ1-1	ASSFGGSTEAF
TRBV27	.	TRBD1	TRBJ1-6	ASRQSNSRQGYSSYNSPLH
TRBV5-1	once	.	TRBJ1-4	ASSLLGPTNEKLF
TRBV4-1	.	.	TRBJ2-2	ASSLRTGRDTGELF
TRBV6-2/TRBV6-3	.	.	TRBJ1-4	ASSYGAGKVELF
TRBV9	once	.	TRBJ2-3	ASSVGANPRADTQY
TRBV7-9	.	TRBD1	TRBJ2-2	ASSLDRANTGELF
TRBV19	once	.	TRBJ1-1	ASSIPPTGRGAEAF